A single sample gave rise to the 29 T cell receptor beta chains below, sequenced in a study of cytomegalovirus exposure and HLA in healthy donors. The PCR was carried out with 60 Vbeta primers and 13 Jbeta primers. The data were produced by immunoSEQ multiplex PCR, yet TCRdb's version contains in-frame clones alone and is incomplete. The repertoire holds roughly 220,000 clones, 70% seen once, with less than 3% in the top ten. Sequencing was carried out using PBMCs. The receptors were sampled from a man in his forties or fifties in good health and CMV-seropositive.

V gene TRBV28 combines with J gene TRBJ1-6, with TRBD1 identical over 7 bases. The CDR3 loop spans 23 amino acids. Germline assignment: CDR1 MDHEN and CDR2 SYDVKM. V lost 1 base, J lost 4 bases, and 25 bases stayed unmatched. CDR3 nucleotide sequence: TGTGCCAGCAGTTTATCTAGGTGGCGCGGACAGGAGATTAGGAGGGGTTATAATTCACCCCTCCACTTT. The encoded protein is CASSLSRWRGQEIRRGYNSPLHF.

J is TRBJ1-5 and V is TRBV5-1; 8 nucleotides agree with TRBD1. The CDR3 has 16 residues. V shed 0 bases, J shed 3 bases, and the junction held 5 bases outside the gene matches. Germline loops: CDR1 SGHRS, CDR2 YFSETQ. CDR3 bases: TGCGCCAGCAGCTTGGATAAGACAGGGGACAATCAGCCCCAGCATTTT. It codes for CASSLDKTGDNQPQHF.

The chain uses TRBV7-9 and TRBJ2-3; no clear D gene. V lost 5 bases, J lost 5 bases, and 8 bases lay in between. The CDR3 covers 12 residues. CDR1 is SEHNR and CDR2 is FQNEAQ in the germline V gene (reference sequence). For the CDR3, the DNA is TGTGCCAGCAGCCCGACTGGAGATACGCAGTATTTT. It translates to CASSPTGDTQYF.

V is TRBV9 and J is TRBJ2-1; weak D call: TRBD2 (5 bases). CDR1 is SGDLS and CDR2 is YYNGEE in the germline V gene. The CDR3 extends over 15 amino acids. V lost 4 bases and J lost 0, with 11 bases in between. The CDR3 region has the DNA TGTGCCAGCAGCTCTCGCCGGGACTCCTACAATGAGCAGTTCTTC. Its protein is CASSSRRDSYNEQFF.

The genes are TRBV11-2 and TRBJ2-3, with 15 positions matching TRBD2. Unmatched junction bases numbered 7, after V lost 5 bases and J lost 4 bases. CDR1 is SGHAT, CDR2 FQNNGV, per germline. The CDR3 has 17 amino acids. CDR3 residues: CASSPGLAGGVADTQYF. In DNA, the CDR3 is TGTGCCAGCAGCCCGGGACTAGCGGGGGGTGTGGCAGATACGCAGTATTTT.

V gene TRBV25-1 combines with J gene TRBJ1-2; D is unclear. V was pared by 1 base and J by 5 bases, with 11 bases between. The germline V gene has CDR1 MGHDK and CDR2 SYGVNS. The CDR3 has 14 residues. CDR3 bases: TGTGCCAGCAGTGAATTGTACAGAAAATATGGCTACACCTTC. Translation: CASSELYRKYGYTF.

The rearrangement uses TRBV5-1 and TRBJ2-5; a weak D match, TRBD1 (5 bases). Trimming removed 0 bases from V and 4 bases from J, with 16 bases in between. CDR3 length: 16 residues. Per germline, CDR1 SGHRS and CDR2 YFSETQ. For the CDR3, the DNA is TGCGCCAGCAGCTTGGAAACCCAGGGCATGGGAGAGACCCAGTACTTC. Its translation: CASSLETQGMGETQYF.

J is TRBJ2-7 and V is TRBV28; TRBD2 aligns across 13 bases. V gave up 5 bases and J gave up 3 bases; unmatched junction bases: 10. The CDR3 runs 17 residues. Looked up from germline, CDR1 is MDHEN and CDR2 is SYDVKM. The CDR3 coding sequence is TGTGCCAGCAGTCGTGATCGGACTAGCGGGGGAATCTACGAGCAGTACTTC. Translation gives CASSRDRTSGGIYEQYF.

The gene calls are TRBV5-1 and TRBJ1-1; D is possibly TRBD1 (5 bases). In germline, CDR1 is SGHRS, CDR2 YFSETQ. The CDR3 has 15 residues. Between the trimmed V and J ends, which lost 0 bases and 5 bases, there was a span of 14 bases. Written as DNA, the CDR3 is TGCGCCAGCAGCTTGGAACGCTCCGGGGGGACTGAAGCTTTCTTT. Residues: CASSLERSGGTEAFF.

This clone was picked up a small number of times. The rearrangement uses TRBV9 and TRBJ2-1; TRBD1 agrees at 8 bases. V shed 3 bases, J shed 12 bases, and the junction held 14 bases outside the gene matches. This CDR3 spans 15 amino acids. The germline CDR1 and CDR2 sequences are SGDLS and YYNGEE. The CDR3 region has the DNA TGTGCCAGCAGCGACGGACAGGGTCCCGTCCTGGGGCAGTTCTTC. Translating it yields CASSDGQGPVLGQFF.

The V and J genes are TRBV6-5 and TRBJ1-6; D is perhaps TRBD1 (6 bases). The V and J ends lost 4 bases and 7 bases respectively, with 14 bases between them. CDR1 is MNHEY, CDR2 SVGAGI, per germline. This CDR3 comprises 15 residues. CDR3 sequence reads: CASSSQGLGNSPLHF. Written as DNA, the CDR3 is TGTGCCAGCAGTTCACAGGGCCTGGGAAATTCACCCCTCCACTTT.

The J gene is TRBJ1-4, the V gene TRBV11-2, with a tentative D call TRBD1 (6 bases). Germline V gene data show CDR1 as SGHAT and CDR2 as FQNNGV. There are 14 residues in the CDR3. Trimming took off 5 bases at V and 4 bases at J, with 11 bases between the two ends. CDR3 sequence (DNA): TGTGCCAGCAGCATCAGGGGTGGTAATGAAAAACTGTTTTTT. Protein: CASSIRGGNEKLFF.

The chain recombines TRBV6-1 with TRBJ1-1, with D tentatively TRBD1 (5 bases). V gave up 6 bases and J gave up 1 base, with 12 bases separating them. CDR1 and CDR2 from the germline V gene are MNHNS and SASEGT. This CDR3 has 14 amino acids. The CDR3 is CASRPGAPNTEAFF. CDR3 bases: TGTGCCAGCAGGCCTGGGGCGCCGAACACTGAAGCTTTCTTT.

The genes are TRBV2 and TRBJ2-2, with 10 bases aligning to TRBD1. Trimming cost V 5 bases and J 7 bases; bases outside gene matches: 13. The CDR3 is made up of 17 amino acids. Germline V gene data show CDR1 as SNHLY and CDR2 as FYNNEI. The CDR3 DNA sequence: TGTGCCAGCAGTACCGTGGGACAGGGGAGGAAGGACGGGGAGCTGTTTTTT. Translated, it gives CASSTVGQGRKDGELFF.

This clone was seen only once. The CDR3, as DNA: TGTGCCAGCAGCGCCGCGGGTCACGGAGGGGGGGGCAATGAGCAGTTCTTC. It translates to CASSAAGHGGGGNEQFF. The gene calls are TRBV9 and TRBJ2-1; TRBD2 is a possible D gene (7 bases). The V end was cut by 3 bases, the J end by 6 bases, with 22 bases between. Germline V CDR1 and CDR2: SGDLS, YYNGEE. The CDR3 has 17 residues.

This sequence joins TRBV6-4 and TRBJ2-1; 10 nucleotides line up with TRBD1. The CDR3 has 16 amino acids. Per the germline V gene, CDR1 is MRHNA and CDR2 is SNTAGT. With 0 bases clipped from V and 8 bases from J, the junction kept 7 bases outside the gene matches. Here the CDR3 DNA reads TGTGCCAGCAGTGACTCGGGGGACAGGGGCAGTGATGAGCAGTTCTTC. Translating it yields CASSDSGDRGSDEQFF.

For this clone: One junction end disagrees with the germline gene, perhaps due to a read error. The rearrangement uses TRBV7-9 and TRBJ1-2; TRBD1 aligns across 11 bases. The CDR3 consists of 13 residues. CDR1 SEHNR and CDR2 FQNEAQ come from the germline V gene (reference sequence). The CDR3 is CASSLDAGTGGYF. DNA of the CDR3: TGTGCCAGCAGCTTGGATGCCGGGACAGGGGGGTACTTC.

The chain is built from TRBV29-1 and TRBJ2-6; possible D gene TRBD2, 5 bases. The V gene lost 1 base and the J gene lost 8 bases, with 9 bases spanning the gap. CDR3 length: 13 amino acids. Germline CDR1 is SQVTM and CDR2 is ANQGSEA. The CDR3 loop is CSVEVGRTNVLTF. The DNA for the CDR3 is TGCAGCGTTGAAGTGGGGAGAACCAACGTCCTGACTTTC.

V usage is TRBV7-2 and J usage is TRBJ1-5; TRBD1 matches 7 bases. CDR1 and CDR2 from the germline V gene are SGHTA and FQGNSA. V shed 7 bases, J shed 1 base, and the junction held 4 bases outside the gene matches. This CDR3 is 14 amino acids long. CDR3 sequence reads: CASNEQGSNQPQHF. As DNA, the CDR3 is TGTGCCAGCAACGAACAGGGGAGCAATCAGCCCCAGCATTTT.

The rearrangement joins TRBV5-6 to TRBJ2-7; D unresolved. Germline CDR1 SGHDT, CDR2 YYEEEE. The V end was cut by 3 bases, the J end by 2 bases, with 9 bases between. There are 13 residues in the CDR3. The CDR3 DNA is TGTGCCAGCAGCTGGGCCGGCCCCTACGAGCAGTACTTC. It is translated as CASSWAGPYEQYF.

The chain links TRBV19 to TRBJ1-1, with a possible D match to TRBD1 (6 bases). CDR3 length equals 17 residues. The germline V and J ends were trimmed by 9 bases and 1 base, with 24 bases remaining between them. Germline CDR1 and CDR2: LNHDA and SQIVND (reference sequence). Here the CDR3 DNA reads TGTGCCAGCTCTGATCGGGCCAGGGGACCCTCGAACACTGAAGCTTTCTTT. Translation: CASSDRARGPSNTEAFF.

The rearrangement links TRBV5-1 to TRBJ2-3; D may be TRBD2 (7 bases). The CDR3 is made up of 14 amino acids. The germline V gene encodes CDR1 SGHRS and CDR2 YFSETQ. V shed 5 bases and J shed 2 bases, with 12 bases lying between them. This chain's CDR3 is CASSWGGFTDTQYF. The CDR3 DNA is TGCGCCAGCAGTTGGGGGGGCTTCACAGATACGCAGTATTTT.

This clone was seen a handful of times. The chain has TRBV11-2 and TRBJ1-2, with a tentative D call TRBD1 (6 bases). The CDR3 extends over 16 amino acids. Germline values: CDR1 SGHAT, CDR2 FQNNGV. V lost 1 base and J 2 bases, leaving 14 bases between the germline ends. CDR3 bases: TGTGCCAGCAGCTTAGTAACAGGGAGAAGAAACTATGGCTACACCTTC. Its protein is CASSLVTGRRNYGYTF.

The V call is TRBV6-5, the J call TRBJ1-2; weak D call: TRBD1 (5 bases). V was cut by 8 bases and J by 0 bases, with 13 bases left in between. From germline, CDR1 is MNHEY and CDR2 SVGAGI. This CDR3 has 14 residues. Here the CDR3 reads CASGTRSANYGYTF. The CDR3 DNA follows: TGTGCCAGCGGGACTCGATCAGCTAACTATGGCTACACCTTC.

This rearrangement joins TRBV19 to TRBJ1-5; D is ambiguous. The CDR3 loop spans 12 amino acids. From germline, CDR1 is LNHDA and CDR2 SQIVND (reference sequence). The V gene lost 6 bases and the J gene lost 2 bases, with 5 bases spanning the gap. The chain's CDR3 is CASRTRNQPQHF. Here the CDR3 DNA reads TGTGCCAGTAGAACACGCAATCAGCCCCAGCATTTT.

The chain carries TRBV20-1 and TRBJ1-1; D ambiguous. The V end was cut by 6 bases, the J end by 7 bases, with 12 bases between. The CDR3 runs to 11 residues. Germline V gene lookup returns CDR1 DFQATT and CDR2 SNEGSKA (reference sequence). CDR3 nucleotide sequence: TGCAGTGCCAACAAGAATAATGAAGCTTTCTTT. Translation gives CSANKNNEAFF.

This clone was seen a single time. This chain joins TRBV9 and TRBJ1-1, with D perhaps TRBD1 (6 bases). The CDR3 covers 14 residues. Germline V CDR1 and CDR2: SGDLS, YYNGEE. V was pared by 0 bases and J by 1 base, with 7 bases between. This chain's CDR3 is CASSVGTENTEAFF. In DNA, the CDR3 is TGTGCCAGCAGCGTAGGGACAGAGAACACTGAAGCTTTCTTT.

Here the CDR3 reads CASSYARVTDSPLHF. The DNA for the CDR3 is TGTGCCAGCAGTTACGCCCGGGTTACGGATTCACCCCTCCACTTT. The chain links TRBV6-6 to TRBJ1-6, with no clear D. The ends were cut back, 2 bases at V and 8 bases at J, with 13 bases in the middle. The CDR3 totals 15 residues. CDR1 MNHNY and CDR2 SVGAGI come from the germline V gene (reference sequence).

The V gene is TRBV20-1, the J gene TRBJ1-2, with D uncertain. The ends were cut back, 6 bases at V and 6 bases at J, with 11 bases in the middle. CDR3 size: 11 residues. Germline V CDR1 and CDR2: DFQATT, SNEGSKA (reference sequence). The CDR3 DNA is TGCAGTGCCCGGAGGGTGGATGGCTACACCTTC. This encodes CSARRVDGYTF.